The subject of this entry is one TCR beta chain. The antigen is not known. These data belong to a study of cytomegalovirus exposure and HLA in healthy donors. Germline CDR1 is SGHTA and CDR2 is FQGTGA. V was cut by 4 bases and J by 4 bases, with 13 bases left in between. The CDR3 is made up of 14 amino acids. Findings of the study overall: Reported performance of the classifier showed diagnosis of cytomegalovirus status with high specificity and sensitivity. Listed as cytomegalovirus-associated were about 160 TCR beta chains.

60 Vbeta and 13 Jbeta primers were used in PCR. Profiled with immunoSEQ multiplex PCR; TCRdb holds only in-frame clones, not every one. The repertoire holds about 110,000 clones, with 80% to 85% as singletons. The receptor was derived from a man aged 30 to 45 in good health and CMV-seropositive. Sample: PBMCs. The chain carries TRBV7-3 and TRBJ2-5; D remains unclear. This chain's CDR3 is CASSSEGSAETQYF. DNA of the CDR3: TGTGCCAGCAGCTCCGAAGGCAGCGCAGAGACCCAGTACTTC.